Below are 24 T cell receptor beta chains sequenced from a single sample in a study of T cells in Graves' hyperthyroidism and ophthalmopathy. Amplification targeted TCR beta CDR3 regions from RNA transcripts. The HTBI primer set served for first-round RT-PCR of the TCR CDR3. Each CDR3 protein gets one entry after TCRdb re-called the multiplex PCR reads with MiXCR. The table records 310,000 or so distinct CDR3 sequences, over 15% of them present only once. The sequencing input was blood. The receptors originated from a woman aged 60-75 years with Graves' ophthalmopathy.

This clonotype was counted at least ten times. CDR3 sequence (DNA): TGTGCCAGCAGCTTGGTAGGACAGGGGGTAGGAGGTATGTACGAGCAGTACTTC. Encoded protein: CASSLVGQGVGGMYEQYF. The genes are TRBV5-5 and TRBJ2-7; the match to TRBD1 covers 10 bases. Germline V gives CDR1 SGHKS, CDR2 YYEKEE (reference sequence). V shed 0 bases, J shed 4 bases, and the junction held 13 bases outside the gene matches. CDR3 size: 18 residues.

This clonotype was recorded a few times. The genes are TRBV7-3 and TRBJ2-1; 10 nucleotides match TRBD1. Trimming cost V 5 bases and J 10 bases; bases outside gene matches: 5. Germline CDR1 reads SGHTA; CDR2 reads FQGTGA. The CDR3 sequence is 13 residues long. This chain's CDR3 is CASSGGDRGEQFF. The CDR3 bases are TGTGCCAGCAGCGGAGGGGACAGGGGAGAGCAGTTCTTC.

This clonotype came up many times. The CDR3 nucleotides read TGTGCCAGCAGCTTAAGCTTTGCGGGAGTGGTGGACAATGAGCAGTTCTTC. It yields the protein CASSLSFAGVVDNEQFF. The V and J genes are TRBV7-2 and TRBJ2-1; 7 bases are a match to TRBD2. J was trimmed by 5 bases and V by 2 bases; bases with no gene match: 12. CDR3 length equals 17 residues. CDR1 is SGHTA, CDR2 FQGNSA, per germline. Full variable domain (outside the CDR3, taken from reference TRBV7-2 and TRBJ2-1): GAGVSQSPSNKVTEKGKDVELRCDPISGHTALYWYRQSLGQGLEFLIYFQGNSAPDKSGLPSDRFSAERTGGSVSTLTIQRTQQEDSAVYLCASSLSFAGVVDNEQFFGPGTRLTVL.

This clonotype was counted only a few times. The chain recombines TRBV12-3 or TRBV12-4 with TRBJ2-7; D perhaps matches TRBD1 (7 bases). V lost 0 bases, J lost 2 bases, and 14 bases lay in between. This CDR3 region has 16 residues. CDR3 DNA sequence: TGTGCCAGCAGTTTAGCTGGGGGGACAGCAGCCTACGAGCAGTACTTC. It encodes CASSLAGGTAAYEQYF.

This clonotype was found many times. This chain uses TRBV7-2 with TRBJ1-5; 10 nucleotides line up with TRBD1. Looked up from germline, CDR1 is SGHTA and CDR2 is FQGNSA. The CDR3 is 15 amino acids. Trimming took 0 bases from V and 7 from J; bases not matched to a gene: 3. The CDR3 sequence is CASSLATGGGQPQHF. The CDR3 DNA reads as TGTGCCAGCAGCTTAGCGACAGGGGGCGGGCAGCCCCAGCATTTT.

This clonotype came up many times. This sequence joins TRBV2 and TRBJ2-3, with no clear D. CDR3 size: 13 residues. Germline loops: CDR1 SNHLY, CDR2 FYNNEI. V lost 5 bases to trimming and J lost 0 bases, with 6 bases between them. The CDR3 here is CASSLDSTDTQYF. CDR3 sequence (DNA): TGTGCCAGCAGTCTCGACAGCACAGATACGCAGTATTTT.

On this clonotype itself: This may come from a read error, since a much larger clone is one base off. V gene TRBV6-1 combines with J gene TRBJ1-6, with D perhaps TRBD1 (5 bases). The CDR3 is 17 amino acids. CDR1 MNHNS and CDR2 SASEGT come from the germline V gene. Between the trimmed V and J ends, which lost 3 bases and 9 bases, there was a span of 21 bases. The CDR3 region has the DNA TGTGCCAGCAGTGAGCCCGACCCCGGGCGCGGGGGTTCACCCCTCCACTTT. It codes for CASSEPDPGRGGSPLHF.

The J gene is TRBJ2-3, the V gene TRBV4-1; 7 bases align to TRBD1. The V gene's germline CDR1 is MGHRA and CDR2 YSYEKL. V shed 2 bases, J shed 3 bases, and the junction held 8 bases outside the gene matches. This CDR3 spans 16 amino acids. The CDR3 loop reads CASSQSGTVRTDTQYF. CDR3 sequence (DNA): TGCGCCAGCAGCCAATCCGGGACAGTCAGGACAGATACGCAGTATTTT.

This clonotype was observed many times. V is TRBV2 and J is TRBJ1-4; 10 bases are shared with TRBD1. Germline CDR1 and CDR2: SNHLY and FYNNEI. Germline trimming cut 8 bases from V and 10 bases from J; bases unmatched to any gene: 7. This CDR3 is 13 amino acids long. CDR3 in amino acids: CASDGTGERKLFF. The CDR3, as DNA: TGTGCCAGCGACGGGACAGGGGAGAGAAAACTGTTTTTT.

This clonotype was seen a few times. This chain links TRBV20-1 with TRBJ2-2; TRBD2 agrees at 7 bases. Germline V gives CDR1 DFQATT, CDR2 SNEGSKA (reference sequence). The CDR3 loop spans 12 amino acids. V was clipped by 5 bases and J by 6 bases; unmatched bases: 3. The CDR3 DNA is TGCAGTGCTGGGGGGGAGTCCGGGGAGCTGTTTTTT. Translating gives CSAGGESGELFF.

At least ten counts were recorded for this clonotype. CDR3 DNA: TGCAGTGCTAGAGGGAGGGATGGGGAGGGAGCTTTCTTT. Its translation is CSARGRDGEGAFF. The chain is built from TRBV20-1 and TRBJ1-1; unclear D gene. The germline CDR1 and CDR2 sequences are DFQATT and SNEGSKA (reference sequence). V shed 1 base and J shed 10 bases, with 16 bases lying between them. The CDR3 is made up of 13 amino acids.

This clonotype was counted many times. The chain employs TRBV5-1 and TRBJ1-1; tentatively, D is TRBD1 (5 bases). Trimming shortened V by 4 bases and J by 4 bases, and 14 bases separated the two germline ends. CDR3 length: 14 residues. Germline V gives CDR1 SGHRS, CDR2 YFSETQ. The CDR3 loop is CASSQGEGFTEAFF. The CDR3 DNA follows: TGCGCCAGCAGCCAGGGCGAGGGATTCACTGAAGCTTTCTTT.

This sequence joins TRBV4-2 and TRBJ2-3; TRBD2 matches 8 bases. V lost 1 base to trimming and J lost 4 bases; unmatched junction nucleotides: 7. Germline CDR1 and CDR2: LGHNA and YNFKEQ. The CDR3 has 16 amino acids. CDR3 nucleotide sequence: TGTGCCAGCAGCCAAGTGGCGGCGGGGGGTTCAGATACGCAGTATTTT. This encodes CASSQVAAGGSDTQYF.

The chain links TRBV5-1 to TRBJ2-1; D is unresolved. The CDR3 runs 12 residues. From germline, CDR1 is SGHRS and CDR2 YFSETQ. V gave up 3 bases and J gave up 5 bases, with 6 bases separating them. The CDR3 bases are TGCGCCAGCAGCTGGGGAAACAATGAGCAGTTCTTC. Translating it yields CASSWGNNEQFF.

The rearrangement links TRBV13 to TRBJ2-7; possible D gene TRBD2, 6 bases. V lost 5 bases and J lost 2, with 13 bases in between. CDR1 and CDR2 (germline): PRHDT, FYEKMQ (reference sequence). The CDR3 is made up of 14 amino acids. Here the CDR3 DNA reads TGTGCCAGCAGCCTAAGGGAGCGGGCCTACGAGCAGTACTTC. Its translation is CASSLRERAYEQYF.

Ten or more counts support this clonotype. V gene TRBV6-1 combines with J gene TRBJ2-7; TRBD1 or TRBD2 may be the D gene (6 bases each). The CDR3 has 14 amino acids. Trimming stripped 0 bases from V and 3 bases from J, with 9 bases between. The germline V gene encodes CDR1 MNHNS and CDR2 SASEGT. DNA for the CDR3: TGTGCCAGCAGTGAAGCACAGGGAGGCTACGAGCAGTACTTC. It codes for CASSEAQGGYEQYF.

The J gene is TRBJ1-2, the V gene TRBV5-4; a possible D gene is TRBD1 (5 bases). V was shortened by 3 bases and J by 7 bases, with 10 bases between the two germline ends. This CDR3 has 12 amino acids. The germline gives CDR1 SGHNT, CDR2 YYREEE (reference sequence). CDR3 sequence (DNA): TGTGCCAGCAGCTCAACGGGGCTTGGCTACACCTTC. Its protein is CASSSTGLGYTF. Complete variable domain (other parts from reference TRBV5-4 and TRBJ1-2): ETGVTQSPTHLIKTRGQQVTLRCSSQSGHNTVSWYQQALGQGPQFIFQYYREEENGRGNFPPRFSGLQFPNYSSELNVNALELDDSALYLCASSSTGLGYTFGSGTRLTVV.

This clonotype turned up a few times. The chain recombines TRBV12-3 or TRBV12-4 with TRBJ2-1, with 8 bases lining up with TRBD1. The CDR3 contains 16 residues. Trimming took 0 bases from V and 9 from J; bases not matched to a gene: 10. This CDR3 reads CASSLALGQARSEQFF. DNA for the CDR3: TGTGCCAGCAGTTTAGCGCTGGGACAGGCGAGGAGTGAGCAGTTCTTC.

This clonotype was seen many times. J is TRBJ1-2 and V is TRBV3-1, with D maybe TRBD1 (6 bases). CDR1 is LGHDT and CDR2 is YNNKEL in the germline V gene (reference sequence). The V gene lost 4 bases and the J gene lost 8 bases, with 17 bases spanning the gap. The CDR3 sequence is 14 residues long. CDR3 sequence: CASSLLTGTLGYTF. CDR3 nucleotides: TGTGCCAGCAGCCTCCTTACCGGGACACTGGGCTACACCTTC.

This clonotype was counted at least ten times. This sequence joins TRBV10-3 and TRBJ2-7; D is unresolved. The CDR3 sequence is 11 residues long. V was cut by 3 bases and J by 7 bases, with 7 bases left in between. Germline V gene sequence: CDR1 ENHRY, CDR2 SYGVKD. The CDR3 sequence is CAISDLGEQYF. Written as DNA, the CDR3 is TGTGCCATCAGTGACTTGGGGGAGCAGTACTTC.

This clonotype has at least ten counts. The V gene is TRBV7-9, the J gene TRBJ1-1; 9 bases align to TRBD1. The V gene's germline CDR1 is SEHNR and CDR2 FQNEAQ (reference sequence). The ends lost 7 bases at V and 5 bases at J; junction bases unmatched: 5. This CDR3 region has 13 residues. The CDR3 spells CASNTGGRTEAFF. CDR3 in DNA: TGTGCCAGCAACACAGGGGGCCGGACTGAAGCTTTCTTT.

This clonotype has at least ten counts. V usage is TRBV12-3 or TRBV12-4 and J usage is TRBJ1-5; 8 nucleotides match TRBD1. J lost 6 bases, V lost 4 bases, and 5 bases had no gene match. This CDR3 spans 14 amino acids. The CDR3 loop is CASSSDRVGQPQHF. The DNA of the CDR3 is TGTGCCAGCAGTTCGGACAGGGTTGGTCAGCCCCAGCATTTT.

This clonotype was counted only a few times. The rearrangement uses TRBV6-2 or TRBV6-3 and TRBJ1-1, with 10 positions matching TRBD1. The V gene's germline CDR1 is MNHEY and CDR2 SVGEGT. This CDR3 is built from 16 residues. J gave up 4 bases and V 4 bases, and 9 bases lay outside the gene matches. The CDR3 DNA reads as TGTGCCAGCAGTTCCCGACAGGGGGCGGCCTCCACTGAAGCTTTCTTT. It is translated as CASSSRQGAASTEAFF.

The V gene is TRBV5-1, the J gene TRBJ1-1; tentatively, D is TRBD1 (6 bases). The germline CDR1 and CDR2 sequences are SGHRS and YFSETQ. The ends were cut back, 5 bases at V and 4 bases at J, with 15 bases in the middle. The CDR3 has 14 amino acids. The CDR3 DNA sequence: TGCGCCAGCAGACGACAGGCGAGTGGCACTGAAGCTTTCTTT. Translating gives CASRRQASGTEAFF. Together with reference TRBV5-1 and TRBJ1-1, the CDR3 gives the full variable domain: KAGVTQTPRYLIKTRGQQVTLSCSPISGHRSVSWYQQTPGQGLQFLFEYFSETQRNKGNFPGRFSGRQFSNSRSEMNVSTLELGDSALYLCASRRQASGTEAFFGQGTRLTVV.